This TCR beta chain was identified in a study of cytomegalovirus exposure and HLA in healthy donors. Study-wide context: The same platform was used for the 110 or so validation repertoires as for the approximately 730 first-cohort repertoires, as reported in a later analysis.

Study-level results: According to reports, the classifier identified cytomegalovirus status with high specificity and sensitivity.

J gave up 4 bases and V 3 bases, and 13 bases lay outside the gene matches. This CDR3 has 19 residues. Per germline, CDR1 SGDLS and CDR2 YYNGEE. Points on this clone: Its antigen is undetermined.

Generated by immunoSEQ multiplex PCR, the TCRdb table keeps only in-frame clones and is missing some. The table has roughly 140,000 clones, approximately 90% seen once. Sample: PBMCs. The V and J genes are TRBV9 and TRBJ2-1, with 13 bases identical to TRBD2. This TCR was sampled from a man between 18 and 35 years old in good health and CMV-seronegative. The CDR3 protein is CASSAQLAGGPRGYNEQFF. The DNA for the CDR3 is TGTGCCAGCAGCGCACAACTAGCGGGAGGGCCTAGAGGGTACAATGAGCAGTTCTTC.